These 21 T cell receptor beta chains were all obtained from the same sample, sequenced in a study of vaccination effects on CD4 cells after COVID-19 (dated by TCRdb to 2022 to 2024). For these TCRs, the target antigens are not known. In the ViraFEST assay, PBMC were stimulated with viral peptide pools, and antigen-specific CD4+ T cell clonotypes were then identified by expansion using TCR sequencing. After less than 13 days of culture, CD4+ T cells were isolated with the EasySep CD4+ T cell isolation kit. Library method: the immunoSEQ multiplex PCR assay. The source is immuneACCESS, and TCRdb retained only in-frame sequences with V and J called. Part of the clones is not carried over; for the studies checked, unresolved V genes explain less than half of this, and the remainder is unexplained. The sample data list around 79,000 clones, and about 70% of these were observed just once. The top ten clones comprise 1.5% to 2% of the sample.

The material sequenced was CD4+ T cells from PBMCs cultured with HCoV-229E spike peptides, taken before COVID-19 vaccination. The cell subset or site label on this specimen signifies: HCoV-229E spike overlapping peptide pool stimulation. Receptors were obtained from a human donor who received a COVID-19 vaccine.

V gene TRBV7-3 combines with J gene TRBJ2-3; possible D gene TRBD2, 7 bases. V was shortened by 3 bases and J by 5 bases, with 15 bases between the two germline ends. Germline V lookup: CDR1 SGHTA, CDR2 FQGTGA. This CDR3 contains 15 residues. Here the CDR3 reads CASSFLGGAGDTQYF. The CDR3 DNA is TGTGCCAGCAGCTTCTTAGGGGGGGCGGGAGATACGCAGTATTTT. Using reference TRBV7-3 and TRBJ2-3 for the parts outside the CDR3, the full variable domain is GAGVSQTPSNKVTEKGKYVELRCDPISGHTALYWYRQSLGQGPEFLIYFQGTGAADDSGLPNDRFFAVRPEGSVSTLKIQRTERGDSAVYLCASSFLGGAGDTQYFGPGTRLTVL.

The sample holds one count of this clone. Written as DNA, the CDR3 is TGTGCCAGCAGTGAAGTTGTCAGGCTTGTTACGCAGTATTTT. Translated, it gives CASSEVVRLVTQYF. The chain couples TRBV6-1 to TRBJ2-3; D unresolved. This CDR3 spans 14 amino acids. V was pared by 1 base and J by 8 bases, with 13 bases between. Per germline, CDR1 MNHNS and CDR2 SASEGT.

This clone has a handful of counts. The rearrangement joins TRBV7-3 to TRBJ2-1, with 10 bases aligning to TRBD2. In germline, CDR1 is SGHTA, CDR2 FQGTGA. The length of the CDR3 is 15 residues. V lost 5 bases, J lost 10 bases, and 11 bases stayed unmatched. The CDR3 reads CASSISGGIMGEQFF. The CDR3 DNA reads TGTGCCAGCAGCATTAGCGGGGGGATAATGGGGGAGCAGTTCTTC.

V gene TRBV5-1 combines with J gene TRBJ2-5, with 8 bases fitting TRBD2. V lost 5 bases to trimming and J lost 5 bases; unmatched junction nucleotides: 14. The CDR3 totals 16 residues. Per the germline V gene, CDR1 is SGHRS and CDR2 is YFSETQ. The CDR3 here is CASSLLLSGGGETQYF. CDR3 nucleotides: TGCGCCAGCAGTCTCTTGCTAAGCGGGGGCGGGGAGACCCAGTACTTC.

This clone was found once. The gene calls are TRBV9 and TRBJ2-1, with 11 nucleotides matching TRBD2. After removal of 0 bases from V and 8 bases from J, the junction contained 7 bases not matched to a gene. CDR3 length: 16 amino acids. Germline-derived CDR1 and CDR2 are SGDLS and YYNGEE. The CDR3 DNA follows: TGTGCCAGCAGCGTAGCCTCTAGCGGGGGGTGGTATGAGCAGTTCTTC. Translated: CASSVASSGGWYEQFF.

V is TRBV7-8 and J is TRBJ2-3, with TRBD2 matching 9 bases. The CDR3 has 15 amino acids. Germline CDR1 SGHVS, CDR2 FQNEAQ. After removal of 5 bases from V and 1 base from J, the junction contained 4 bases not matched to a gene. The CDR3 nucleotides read TGTGCCAGCAGCACCTCTAGCGGGGGCACAGATACGCAGTATTTT. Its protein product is CASSTSSGGTDTQYF.

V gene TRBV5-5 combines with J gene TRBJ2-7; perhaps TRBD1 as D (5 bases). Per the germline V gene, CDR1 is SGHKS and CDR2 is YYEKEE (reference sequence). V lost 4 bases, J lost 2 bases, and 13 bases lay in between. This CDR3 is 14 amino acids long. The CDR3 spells CASSSQQGTYEQYV. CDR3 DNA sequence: TGTGCCAGCAGCAGCCAGCAGGGAACCTACGAGCAGTACGTC.

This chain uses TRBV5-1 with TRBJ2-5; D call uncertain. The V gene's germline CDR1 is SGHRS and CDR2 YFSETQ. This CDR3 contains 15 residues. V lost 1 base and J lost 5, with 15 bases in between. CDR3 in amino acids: CASSLFLTAQETQYF. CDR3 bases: TGCGCCAGCAGCTTGTTTTTGACCGCGCAGGAGACCCAGTACTTC. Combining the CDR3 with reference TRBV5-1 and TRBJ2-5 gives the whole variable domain KAGVTQTPRYLIKTRGQQVTLSCSPISGHRSVSWYQQTPGQGLQFLFEYFSETQRNKGNFPGRFSGRQFSNSRSEMNVSTLELGDSALYLCASSLFLTAQETQYFGPGTRLLVL.

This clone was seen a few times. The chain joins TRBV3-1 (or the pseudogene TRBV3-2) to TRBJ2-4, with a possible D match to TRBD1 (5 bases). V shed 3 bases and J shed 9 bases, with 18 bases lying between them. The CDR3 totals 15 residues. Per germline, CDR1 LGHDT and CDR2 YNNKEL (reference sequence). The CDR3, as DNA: TGTGCCAGCAGCCACCGCGACCCAGGGTATGGCATTCAGTACTTC. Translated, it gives CASSHRDPGYGIQYF.

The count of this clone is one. For the CDR3, the DNA is TGTGCCACCGTGGTGCAAGTCAATCAGCCCCAGCATTTT. This gives the protein CATVVQVNQPQHF. The rearrangement links TRBV24-1 to TRBJ1-5; no firm D call. Between the trimmed V and J ends, which lost 9 bases and 3 bases, there was a span of 11 bases. The CDR3 is 13 amino acids. Germline V gene sequence: CDR1 KGHDR, CDR2 SFDVKD.

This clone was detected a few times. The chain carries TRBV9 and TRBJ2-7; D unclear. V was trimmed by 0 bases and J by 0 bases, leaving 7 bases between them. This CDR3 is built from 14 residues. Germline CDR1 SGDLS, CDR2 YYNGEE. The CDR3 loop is CASSVDGSSYEQYV. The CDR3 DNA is TGTGCCAGCAGCGTAGACGGCAGCTCCTACGAGCAGTACGTC.

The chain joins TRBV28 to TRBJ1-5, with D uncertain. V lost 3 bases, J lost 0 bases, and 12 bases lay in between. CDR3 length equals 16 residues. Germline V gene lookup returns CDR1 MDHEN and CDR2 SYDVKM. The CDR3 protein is CASSLGRIHSNQPQHF. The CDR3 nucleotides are TGTGCCAGCAGTTTGGGTCGGATTCATAGCAATCAGCCCCAGCATTTT.

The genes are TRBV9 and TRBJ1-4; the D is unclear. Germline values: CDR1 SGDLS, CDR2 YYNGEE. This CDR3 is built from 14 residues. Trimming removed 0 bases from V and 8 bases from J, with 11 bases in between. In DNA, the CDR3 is TGTGCCAGCAGCGTAGGAGTCCCTAGCGAAAAACTGTTTTTT. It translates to CASSVGVPSEKLFF.

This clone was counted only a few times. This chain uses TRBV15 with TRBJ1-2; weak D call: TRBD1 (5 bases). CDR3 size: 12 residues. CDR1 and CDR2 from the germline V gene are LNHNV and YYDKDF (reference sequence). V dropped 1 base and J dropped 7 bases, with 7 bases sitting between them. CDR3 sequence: CATSRGRAGYTF. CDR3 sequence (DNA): TGTGCCACCAGCAGAGGCAGGGCTGGCTACACCTTC.

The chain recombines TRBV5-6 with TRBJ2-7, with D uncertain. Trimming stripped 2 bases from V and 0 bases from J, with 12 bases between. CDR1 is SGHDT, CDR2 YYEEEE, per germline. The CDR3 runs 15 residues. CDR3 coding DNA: TGTGCCAGCAGCTTTCTTGGTCACCTCTCCTACGAGCAGTACGTC. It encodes CASSFLGHLSYEQYV.

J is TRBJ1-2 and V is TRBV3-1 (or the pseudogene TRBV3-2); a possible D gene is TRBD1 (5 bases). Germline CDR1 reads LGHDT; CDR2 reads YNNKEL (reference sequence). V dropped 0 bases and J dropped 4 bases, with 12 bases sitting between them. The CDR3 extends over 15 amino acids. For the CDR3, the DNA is TGTGCCAGCAGCCAAGATGTCAGGACAAGCTATGGCTACACCTTC. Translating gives CASSQDVRTSYGYTF.

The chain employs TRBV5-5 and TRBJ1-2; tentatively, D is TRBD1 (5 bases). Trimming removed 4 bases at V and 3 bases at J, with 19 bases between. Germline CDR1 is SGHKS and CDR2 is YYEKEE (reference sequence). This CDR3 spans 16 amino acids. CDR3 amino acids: CASSLQQQGRDYGYTF. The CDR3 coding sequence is TGTGCCAGCAGCCTGCAGCAGCAGGGCAGGGACTATGGCTACACCTTC.

Here the CDR3 reads CASSLGRTNYGYTF. The CDR3 DNA reads TGTGCCAGCAGTCTGGGACGGACTAACTATGGCTACACCTTC. V gene TRBV2 combines with J gene TRBJ1-2; a weak D match, TRBD1 (5 bases). The CDR3 is 14 residues long. Germline CDR1 is SNHLY and CDR2 is FYNNEI. V was cut by 5 bases and J by 0 bases, with 10 bases left in between. Based on the CDR3 plus reference TRBV2 and TRBJ1-2, the full variable domain is EPEVTQTPSHQVTQMGQEVILRCVPISNHLYFYWYRQILGQKVEFLVSFYNNEISEKSEIFDDQFSVERPDGSNFTLKIRSTKLEDSAMYFCASSLGRTNYGYTFGSGTRLTVV.

This CDR3 is CATSRGRGFSYEQYV. As DNA, the CDR3 is TGTGCCACCAGCAGAGGCCGCGGATTCTCCTACGAGCAGTACGTC. V and J are TRBV15 and TRBJ2-7; D is undetermined. In germline, CDR1 is LNHNV, CDR2 YYDKDF (reference sequence). The CDR3 runs 15 residues. V was trimmed by 1 base and J by 0 bases, leaving 10 bases between them.

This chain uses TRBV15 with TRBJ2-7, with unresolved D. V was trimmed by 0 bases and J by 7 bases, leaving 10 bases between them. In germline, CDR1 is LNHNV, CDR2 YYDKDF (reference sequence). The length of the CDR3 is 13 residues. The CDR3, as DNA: TGTGCCACCAGCAGAGACAGAAACCTTGAGCAGTACGTC. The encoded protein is CATSRDRNLEQYV.

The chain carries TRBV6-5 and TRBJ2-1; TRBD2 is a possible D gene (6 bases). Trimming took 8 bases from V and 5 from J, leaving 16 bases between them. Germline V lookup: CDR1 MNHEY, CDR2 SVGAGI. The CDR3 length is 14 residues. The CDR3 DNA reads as TGTGCCAGCCACCGGGACTCCCAGGACAATGAGCAGTTCTTC. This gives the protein CASHRDSQDNEQFF.